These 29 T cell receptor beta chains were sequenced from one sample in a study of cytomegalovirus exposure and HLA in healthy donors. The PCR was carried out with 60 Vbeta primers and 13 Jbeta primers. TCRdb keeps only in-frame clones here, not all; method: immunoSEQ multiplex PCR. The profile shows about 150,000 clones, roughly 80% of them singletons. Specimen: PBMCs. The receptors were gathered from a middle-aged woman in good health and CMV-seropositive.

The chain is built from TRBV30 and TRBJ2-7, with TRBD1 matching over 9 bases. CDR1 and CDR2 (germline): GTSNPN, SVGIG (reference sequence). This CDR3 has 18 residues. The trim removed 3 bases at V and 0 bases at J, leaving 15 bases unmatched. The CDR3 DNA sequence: TGTGCCTGGAGAGGGGGGACAGGGAGTACCCGAGGCTCCTACGAGCAGTACTTC. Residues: CAWRGGTGSTRGSYEQYF.

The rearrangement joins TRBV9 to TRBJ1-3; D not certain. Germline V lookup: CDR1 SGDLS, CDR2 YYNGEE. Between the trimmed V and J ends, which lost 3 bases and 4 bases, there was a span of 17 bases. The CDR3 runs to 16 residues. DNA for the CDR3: TGTGCCAGCAGCGCCAACCTAAGAGGCGAGGGAAACACCATATATTTT. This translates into CASSANLRGEGNTIYF.

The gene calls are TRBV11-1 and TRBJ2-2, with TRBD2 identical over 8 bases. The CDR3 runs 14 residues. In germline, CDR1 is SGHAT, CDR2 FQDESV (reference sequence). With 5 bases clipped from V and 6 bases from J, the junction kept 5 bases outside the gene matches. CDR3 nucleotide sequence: TGTGCCAGCAGCCTAGTCGGGGGGGCCGGGGAGCTGTTTTTT. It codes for CASSLVGGAGELFF.

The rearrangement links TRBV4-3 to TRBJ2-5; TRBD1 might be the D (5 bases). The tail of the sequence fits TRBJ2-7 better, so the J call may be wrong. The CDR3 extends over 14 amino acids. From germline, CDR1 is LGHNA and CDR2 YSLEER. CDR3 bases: TGCGCCAGCAGCCAAGGGACATATTCCTACGAGCAGTACTTC. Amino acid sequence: CASSQGTYSYEQYF.

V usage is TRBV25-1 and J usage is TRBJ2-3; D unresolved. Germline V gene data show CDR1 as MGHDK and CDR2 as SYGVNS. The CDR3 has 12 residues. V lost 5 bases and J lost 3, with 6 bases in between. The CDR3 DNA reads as TGTGCCAGCAGTTTTTCGACAGATACGCAGTATTTT. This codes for CASSFSTDTQYF.

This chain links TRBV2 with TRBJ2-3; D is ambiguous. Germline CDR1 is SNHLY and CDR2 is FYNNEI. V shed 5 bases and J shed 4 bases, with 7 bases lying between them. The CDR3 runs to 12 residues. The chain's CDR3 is CASSTFADTQYF. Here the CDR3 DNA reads TGTGCCAGCAGTACTTTCGCAGATACGCAGTATTTT.

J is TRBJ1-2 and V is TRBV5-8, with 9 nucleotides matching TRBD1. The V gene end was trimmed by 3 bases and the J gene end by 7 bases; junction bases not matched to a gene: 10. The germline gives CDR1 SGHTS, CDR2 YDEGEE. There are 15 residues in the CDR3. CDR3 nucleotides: TGTGCCAGCAGCTCCGGGACAGGGAAAAGCTCTGGCTACACCTTC. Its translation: CASSSGTGKSSGYTF.

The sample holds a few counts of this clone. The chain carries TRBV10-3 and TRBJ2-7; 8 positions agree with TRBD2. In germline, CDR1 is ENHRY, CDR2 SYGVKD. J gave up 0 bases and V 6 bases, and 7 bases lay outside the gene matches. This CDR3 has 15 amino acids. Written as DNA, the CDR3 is TGTGCCATCAGAATTAGCGGGGATCTCTCCTACGAGCAGTACTTC. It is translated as CAIRISGDLSYEQYF.

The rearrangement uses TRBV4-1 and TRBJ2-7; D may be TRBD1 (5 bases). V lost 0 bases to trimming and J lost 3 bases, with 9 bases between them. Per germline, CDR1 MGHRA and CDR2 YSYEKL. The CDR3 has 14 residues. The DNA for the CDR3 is TGCGCCAGCAGCCAAGATCGGCAGGGCTACGAGCAGTACTTC. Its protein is CASSQDRQGYEQYF.

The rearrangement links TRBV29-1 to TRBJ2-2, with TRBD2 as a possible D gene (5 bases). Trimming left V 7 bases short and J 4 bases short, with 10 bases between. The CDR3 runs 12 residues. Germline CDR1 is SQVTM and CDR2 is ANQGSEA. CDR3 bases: TGCAGCGCCGAGGGCAGCACCGGGGAGCTGTTTTTT. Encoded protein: CSAEGSTGELFF.

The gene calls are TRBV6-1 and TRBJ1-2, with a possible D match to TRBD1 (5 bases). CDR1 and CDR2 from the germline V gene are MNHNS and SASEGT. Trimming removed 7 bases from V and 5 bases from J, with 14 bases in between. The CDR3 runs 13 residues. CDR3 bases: TGTGCCAGCACCGCGGGACTGTCGTATGGCTACACCTTC. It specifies CASTAGLSYGYTF.

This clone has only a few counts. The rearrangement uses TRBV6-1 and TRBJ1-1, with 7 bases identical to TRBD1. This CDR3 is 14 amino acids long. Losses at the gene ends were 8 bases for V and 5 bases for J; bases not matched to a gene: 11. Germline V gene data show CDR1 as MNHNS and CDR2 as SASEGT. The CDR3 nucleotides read TGTGCCAGCGTTCTCGACAGGGTTCGGACTGAAGCTTTCTTT. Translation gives CASVLDRVRTEAFF.

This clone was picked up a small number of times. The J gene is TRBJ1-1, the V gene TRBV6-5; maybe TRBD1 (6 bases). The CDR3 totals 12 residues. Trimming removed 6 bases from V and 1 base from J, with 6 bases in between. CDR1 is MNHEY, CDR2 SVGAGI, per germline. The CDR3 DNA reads TGTGCCAGCAGCAGGGGGAACACTGAAGCTTTCTTT. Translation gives CASSRGNTEAFF.

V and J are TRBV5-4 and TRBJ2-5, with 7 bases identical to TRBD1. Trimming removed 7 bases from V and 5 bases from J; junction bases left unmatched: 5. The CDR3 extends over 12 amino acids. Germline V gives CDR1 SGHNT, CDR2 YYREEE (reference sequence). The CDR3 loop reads CASGQVGETQYF. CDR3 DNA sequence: TGTGCCAGCGGACAGGTTGGTGAGACCCAGTACTTC. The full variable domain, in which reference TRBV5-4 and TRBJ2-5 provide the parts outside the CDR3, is ETGVTQSPTHLIKTRGQQVTLRCSSQSGHNTVSWYQQALGQGPQFIFQYYREEENGRGNFPPRFSGLQFPNYSSELNVNALELDDSALYLCASGQVGETQYFGPGTRLLVL.

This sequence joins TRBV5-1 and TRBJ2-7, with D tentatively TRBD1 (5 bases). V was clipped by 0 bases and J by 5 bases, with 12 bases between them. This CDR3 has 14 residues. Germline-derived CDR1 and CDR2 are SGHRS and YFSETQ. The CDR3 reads CASSLVAGNNEQYF. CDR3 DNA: TGCGCCAGCAGCTTGGTGGCAGGGAATAACGAGCAGTACTTC.

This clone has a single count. The CDR3 reads CAAGGGHTGELFF. The CDR3 coding sequence is TGTGCCGCGGGAGGAGGTCACACCGGGGAGCTGTTTTTT. The J gene is TRBJ2-2, the V gene TRBV21-1; the DNA was not used to check the table's D call, TRBD2. TRBV21-1 is a recognized pseudogene. The CDR3 spans 13 residues.

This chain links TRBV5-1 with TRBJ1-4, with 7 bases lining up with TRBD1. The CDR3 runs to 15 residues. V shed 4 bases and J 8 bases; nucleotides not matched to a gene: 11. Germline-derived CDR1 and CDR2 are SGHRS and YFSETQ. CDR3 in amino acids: CASSTLTGASEKLFF. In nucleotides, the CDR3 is TGCGCCAGCAGCACACTAACAGGGGCTTCGGAAAAACTGTTTTTT.

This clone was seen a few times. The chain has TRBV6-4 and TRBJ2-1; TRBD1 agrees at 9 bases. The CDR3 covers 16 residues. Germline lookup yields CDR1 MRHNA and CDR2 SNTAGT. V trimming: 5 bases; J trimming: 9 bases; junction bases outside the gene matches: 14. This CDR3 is CASSTLPGQGWGEQFF. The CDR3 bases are TGTGCCAGCAGTACCCTCCCGGGACAGGGATGGGGTGAGCAGTTCTTC.

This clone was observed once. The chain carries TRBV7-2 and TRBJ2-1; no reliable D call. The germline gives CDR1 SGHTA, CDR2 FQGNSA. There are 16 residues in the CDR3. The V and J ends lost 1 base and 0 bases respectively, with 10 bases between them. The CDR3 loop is CASSLVAQSSYNEQFF. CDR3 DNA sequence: TGTGCCAGCAGCTTAGTAGCCCAGAGCTCCTACAATGAGCAGTTCTTC.

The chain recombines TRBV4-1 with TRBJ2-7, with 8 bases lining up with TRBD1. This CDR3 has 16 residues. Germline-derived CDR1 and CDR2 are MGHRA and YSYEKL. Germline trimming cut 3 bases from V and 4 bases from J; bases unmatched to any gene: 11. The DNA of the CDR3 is TGCGCCAGCAGCCATCCCTCGGGACAGGTACCTTACGAGCAGTACTTC. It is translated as CASSHPSGQVPYEQYF.

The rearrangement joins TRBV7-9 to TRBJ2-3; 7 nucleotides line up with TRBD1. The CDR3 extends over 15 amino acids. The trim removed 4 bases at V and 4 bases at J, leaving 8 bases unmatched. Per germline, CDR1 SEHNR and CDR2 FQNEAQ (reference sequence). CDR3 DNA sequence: TGTGCCAGCAGCTCCCCCCTGACAGGGCCAGATACGCAGTATTTT. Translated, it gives CASSSPLTGPDTQYF.

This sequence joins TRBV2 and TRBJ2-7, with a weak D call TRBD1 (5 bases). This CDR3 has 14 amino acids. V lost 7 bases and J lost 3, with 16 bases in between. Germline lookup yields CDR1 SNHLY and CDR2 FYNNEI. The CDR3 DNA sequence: TGTGCCAGCAATGATGTCCAAGGGGTCTACGAGCAGTACTTC. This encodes CASNDVQGVYEQYF.

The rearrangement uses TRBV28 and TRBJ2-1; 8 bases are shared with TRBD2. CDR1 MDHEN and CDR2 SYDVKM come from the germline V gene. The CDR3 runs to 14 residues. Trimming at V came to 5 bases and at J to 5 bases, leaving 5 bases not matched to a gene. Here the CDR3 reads CASSLPTSDNEQFF. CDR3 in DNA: TGTGCCAGCAGTCTACCGACTAGCGACAATGAGCAGTTCTTC.

The CDR3 coding sequence is TGCAGCGTTGAAGAGTGGGCCGGGACAGGGAGTGGGTTGGGCACTGAAGCTTTCTTT. Translation gives CSVEEWAGTGSGLGTEAFF. The chain has TRBV29-1 and TRBJ1-1, with 9 nucleotides matching TRBD1. V lost 0 bases, J lost 4 bases, and 18 bases stayed unmatched. This CDR3 spans 19 amino acids. Per the germline V gene, CDR1 is SQVTM and CDR2 is ANQGSEA.

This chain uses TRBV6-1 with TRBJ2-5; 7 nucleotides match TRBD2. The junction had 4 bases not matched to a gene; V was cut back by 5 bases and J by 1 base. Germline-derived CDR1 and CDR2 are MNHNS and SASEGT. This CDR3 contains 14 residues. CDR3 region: CASSSRGTQETQYF. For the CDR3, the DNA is TGTGCCAGCAGTTCGCGGGGGACCCAAGAGACCCAGTACTTC.

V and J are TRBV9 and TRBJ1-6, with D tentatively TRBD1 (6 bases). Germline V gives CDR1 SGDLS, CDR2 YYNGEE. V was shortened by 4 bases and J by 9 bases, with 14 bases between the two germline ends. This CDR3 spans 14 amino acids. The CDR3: CASSSRGRTSPLHF. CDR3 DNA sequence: TGTGCCAGCAGCTCGCGGGGGCGCACTTCACCCCTCCACTTT.

The CDR3 here is CAIDAGGNTEAFF. DNA for the CDR3: TGTGCCATCGACGCAGGGGGGAACACTGAAGCTTTCTTT. The rearrangement uses TRBV10-3 and TRBJ1-1; 7 bases agree with TRBD1. Germline V gene sequence: CDR1 ENHRY, CDR2 SYGVKD. This CDR3 region has 13 residues. V shed 8 bases and J 1 base; nucleotides not matched to a gene: 4.

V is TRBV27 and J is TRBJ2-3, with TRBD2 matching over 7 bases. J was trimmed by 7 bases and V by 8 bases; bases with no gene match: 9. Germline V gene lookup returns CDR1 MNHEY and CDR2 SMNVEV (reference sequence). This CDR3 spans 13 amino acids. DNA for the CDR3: TGTGCCAGCGCCGGGACTATCTACTATACGCAGTATTTT. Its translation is CASAGTIYYTQYF.

The CDR3 reads CASSSDRAETQYF. In DNA, the CDR3 is TGTGCCAGCTCATCCGACAGGGCAGAGACCCAGTACTTC. The chain links TRBV18 to TRBJ2-5, with TRBD1 matching 7 bases. The CDR3 covers 13 residues. Trimming at V came to 5 bases and at J to 4 bases, leaving 4 bases not matched to a gene. Looked up from germline, CDR1 is KGHSH and CDR2 is LQKENI.